The present T cell receptor (beta chain) was sequenced within a study of shared clonotypes between healthy human individuals. This clone was observed a few times. Its antigen is not known. Deep-level running was used for the assay. TCRdb's copy holds only in-frame clones and misses some; the assay was immunoSEQ multiplex PCR. Counted here are some 660,000 clones, roughly 73% occurring once; the ten biggest clones make up around 1.8%. Findings and limits, study-wide: It was the few donors that limited the genetic and exposure-history diversity represented.

V dropped 5 bases and J dropped 1 base, with 12 bases sitting between them. The CDR3 spans 14 residues. Germline V gene lookup returns CDR1 SGHRS and CDR2 YFSETQ. The sequence was collected from a woman aged 25 to 45 in good health. Source material: memory CD4+ T cells sorted from blood. The subset was: CD45RA-negative fraction. This chain connects TRBV5-1 to TRBJ1-1; D not certain. Here the CDR3 DNA reads TGCGCCAGCAGACCCACCACAGCGAACACTGAAGCTTTCTTT. Its translation: CASRPTTANTEAFF.